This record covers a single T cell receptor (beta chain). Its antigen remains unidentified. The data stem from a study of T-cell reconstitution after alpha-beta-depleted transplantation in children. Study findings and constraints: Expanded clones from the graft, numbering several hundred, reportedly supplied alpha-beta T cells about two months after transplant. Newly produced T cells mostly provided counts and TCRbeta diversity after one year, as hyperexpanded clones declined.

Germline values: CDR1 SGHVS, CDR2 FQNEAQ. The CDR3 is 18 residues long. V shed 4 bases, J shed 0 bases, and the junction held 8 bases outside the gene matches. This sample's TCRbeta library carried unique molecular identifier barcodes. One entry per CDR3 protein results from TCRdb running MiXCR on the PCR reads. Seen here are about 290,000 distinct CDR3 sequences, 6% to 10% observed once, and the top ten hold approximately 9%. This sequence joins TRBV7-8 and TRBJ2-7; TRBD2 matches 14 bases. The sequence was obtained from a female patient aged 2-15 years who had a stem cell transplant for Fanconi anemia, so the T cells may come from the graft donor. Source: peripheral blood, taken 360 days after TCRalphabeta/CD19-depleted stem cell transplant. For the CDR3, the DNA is TGTGCCAGCAGCTCAAGACTAGCGGGGGGGATATTCTCCTACGAGCAGTACTTC. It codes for CASSSRLAGGIFSYEQYF.